This TCR beta chain is drawn from a study of shared clonotypes between healthy human individuals. Broader study findings: A handful of donors had roughly 5% of their naive CD4 clonotypes in common.

Trimming took 6 bases from V and 4 from J; bases not matched to a gene: 9. The CDR3 spans 15 residues. Germline V CDR1 and CDR2: MNHNS, SASEGT. On this clone: The antigen remains unidentified.

Produced via immunoSEQ multiplex PCR; TCRdb's table is partial and in-frame only. The sample includes 2 million to 2.5 million clones, approximately 93% of them seen just once. This clonotype originated in a man younger than 35 in good health. Some clones in this sample may be carry-over from other donors' samples. The sample comprised naive CD4+ T cells from PBMCs. Subset indicated: CD45RA+ positively selected. V is TRBV6-1 and J is TRBJ1-1; 9 bases line up with TRBD1. CDR3 in amino acids: CASRRTQGASTEAFF. The DNA for the CDR3 is TGTGCCAGCAGGAGAACACAGGGGGCGAGCACTGAAGCTTTCTTT.